The clone carrying this T cell receptor beta chain was detected only a few times. The antigen is undetermined. The data were taken from a study of T cell repertoires in cytomegalovirus infection. Study overall: A matching HLA type, together with CMV infection, was signaled by public TCR beta signatures. Study results and caveats: Clonotype analysis showed dominance of the ex vivo response by HLA-C-restricted CMV-specific TCR beta clonotypes. The cumulative frequency of public TCR beta families distinguished individuals who carried CMV together with the relevant HLA.

The length of the CDR3 is 15 residues. Germline CDR1 reads SGHNT; CDR2 reads YYREEE (reference sequence). With 0 bases clipped from V and 16 bases from J, the junction kept 14 bases outside the gene matches. One entry per CDR3 protein results from TCRdb running MiXCR on the reads. The sample consists of around 530,000 distinct CDR3 sequences, 26% of them appearing once. Sequenced sample: PBMCs. This chain links TRBV5-4 with TRBJ2-1, with 9 bases lining up with TRBD2. The receptor comes from a human donor in good health (CMV status not recorded). Some clones in this sample may be carry-over from other donors' samples. The CDR3 DNA sequence: TGTGCCAGCAGCTTGGTTGGCGCGGGAGGGCTTCGAGTATTCTTC. It translates to CASSLVGAGGLRVFF.